These T cell receptor beta chains were read from a single sample in a study of human T cells and chemical hapten exposure. TCRdb passed the RACE reads through MiXCR, listing each CDR3 protein once. The repertoire holds some 45,000 distinct CDR3 sequences, with more than 8.5% as singletons. The source material was whole blood, sampled in connection with sensitization to the hapten diphenylcyclopropenone (DPC). Receptors were obtained from a woman aged 40-49 years with alopecia areata. Some clones in this sample may be carry-over from other donors' samples. CDR3s include the opening cysteine and the closing phenylalanine or tryptophan. The order of the fields is D gene, clone size, J gene, V gene, CDR3 protein, CDR3 DNA. The D gene is left open where the match is weak. Not all rows give a size; the values are once, few, many and, for expanded clones, a class.

>TRBD1|few|TRBJ2-7|TRBV5-4
CASSWDRSVYEQYF
TGTGCCAGCAGCTGGGACAGGTCAGTCTACGAGCAGTACTTC
>NA|NA|TRBJ2-1|TRBV18
CASSRVTALNEQFF
TGTGCCAGCTCAAGGGTAACAGCCTTGAATGAGCAGTTCTTC
>NA|few|TRBJ1-5|TRBV3-1
CASSQGDSNQPQHF
TGTGCCAGCAGCCAAGGGGATAGCAATCAGCCCCAGCATTTT
>NA|many|TRBJ1-4|TRBV14
CASSQVSQPDNEKLFF
TGTGCCAGCAGCCAAGTCAGCCAGCCCGATAATGAAAAACTGTTTTTT
>NA|few|TRBJ2-3|TRBV7-2
CASSLEGRPTDTQYF
TGTGCCAGCAGCTTAGAGGGACGCCCCACAGATACGCAGTATTTT
>TRBD2|few|TRBJ2-1|TRBV9
CASSTGGEQFF
TGTGCCAGCAGCACGGGAGGCGAGCAGTTCTTC
>TRBD2|NA|TRBJ2-3|TRBV7-2
CASSITSEPTDTQYF
TGTGCCAGCAGCATAACTAGCGAACCCACAGATACGCAGTATTTT
>NA|many|TRBJ1-6|TRBV9
CASSRDSLNSPLHF
TGTGCCAGCAGTAGGGACTCCCTTAATTCACCCCTCCACTTT
>NA|many|TRBJ2-7|TRBV7-6
CASSWGRTYEQYF
TGTGCCAGCAGCTGGGGCAGGACCTACGAGCAGTACTTC
>NA|NA|TRBJ2-2|TRBV4-1
CASSPATGELFF
TGCGCCAGCAGCCCTGCGACCGGGGAGCTGTTTTTT
>TRBD1|many|TRBJ1-1|TRBV6-1
CASSSGGWNTEAFF
TGTGCCAGCAGCTCAGGGGGCTGGAACACTGAAGCTTTCTTT
>NA|NA|TRBJ1-1|TRBV29-1
CSVVPNTEAFF
TGCAGCGTTGTACCCAACACTGAAGCTTTCTTT
>NA|NA|TRBJ2-7|TRBV29-1
CSGGGSPYEQYF
TGCAGCGGAGGGGGTTCACCCTACGAGCAGTACTTC
>NA|few|TRBJ1-2|TRBV12-2
CASRLAHRGGNYGYTF
TGTGCAAGTCGCTTAGCACACAGGGGTGGTAACTATGGCTACACCTTC
>TRBD2|many|TRBJ2-1|TRBV6-1
CASSALADSYNEQFF
TGTGCCAGCAGTGCCCTAGCGGACTCCTACAATGAGCAGTTCTTC
>NA|few|TRBJ1-6|TRBV27
CASKKGNSPLHF
TGTGCCAGCAAAAAGGGGAATTCACCCCTCCACTTT
>NA|many|TRBJ2-5|TRBV3-1
CASSQSGTPGETQYF
TGTGCCAGCAGCCAATCCGGGACGCCAGGGGAGACCCAGTACTTC
>NA|many|TRBJ1-3|TRBV2
CASSDYADRYSGNTIYF
TGTGCCAGCAGTGATTATGCGGACCGCTACTCTGGAAACACCATATATTTT
>TRBD2|many|TRBJ2-3|TRBV20-1
CSAPPRGAWADTQYF
TGCAGTGCCCCCCCGCGGGGGGCTTGGGCAGATACGCAGTATTTT
>NA|many|TRBJ1-5|TRBV12-3/TRBV12-4
CASSPQGPQHQPQHF
TGTGCCAGCAGCCCCCAGGGACCCCAGCATCAGCCCCAGCATTTT
>TRBD2|many|TRBJ2-1|TRBV7-2
CASSLNGGFYNEQFF
TGTGCCAGCAGCTTAAACGGGGGGTTTTACAATGAGCAGTTCTTC
>TRBD2|NA|TRBJ2-7|TRBV20-1
CSANSGSSSYEQYF
TGCAGTGCCAATAGCGGGAGCAGTTCCTACGAGCAGTACTTC
>TRBD1|many|TRBJ1-5|TRBV20-1
CSAAPPGQGASRGQPQHF
TGCAGTGCTGCCCCTCCGGGACAGGGGGCGTCGAGGGGACAGCCCCAGCATTTT
>NA|many|TRBJ2-7|TRBV28
CASSFPSSNEQYF
TGTGCCAGCAGTTTCCCCAGCTCCAACGAGCAGTACTTC
>NA|many|TRBJ1-2|TRBV6-1
CASRVASQHGYTF
TGTGCCAGCAGGGTCGCTAGCCAGCATGGCTACACCTTC
>NA|many|TRBJ1-1|TRBV2
CASSEYGGGPPEAFF
TGTGCCAGCAGTGAATACGGGGGCGGGCCGCCTGAAGCTTTCTTT
>NA|few|TRBJ2-7|TRBV20-1
CSASAGGKYEQYF
TGCAGTGCTAGTGCCGGGGGAAAGTACGAGCAGTACTTC
>NA|many|TRBJ1-1|TRBV6-6
CASRQGTEAFF
TGTGCCAGCAGACAGGGCACTGAAGCTTTCTTT
>NA|many|TRBJ1-1|TRBV28
CASKYGGNTEAFF
TGTGCCAGCAAATATGGGGGGAACACTGAAGCTTTCTTT
>TRBD1|many|TRBJ1-3|TRBV20-1
CSARETGSVSGNTIYF
TGCAGTGCCAGAGAGACAGGGTCAGTCTCTGGAAACACCATATATTTT
>TRBD1|NA|TRBJ1-1|TRBV6-5
CASSYGQGARHTEAFF
TGTGCCAGCAGTTACGGACAGGGTGCGAGGCACACTGAAGCTTTCTTT
>NA|many|TRBJ2-3|TRBV21-1
CARNGSGTDTQYF
TGTGCCCGGAACGGGTCAGGCACAGATACGCAGTATTTT
>NA|many|TRBJ2-1|TRBV6-5
CASSRGQKSSYNEQFF
TGTGCCAGCAGTCGTGGACAGAAGAGCTCCTACAATGAGCAGTTCTTC
>NA|many|TRBJ1-6|TRBV2
CASREGRYNNSPLHF
TGTGCCAGCAGGGAGGGACGGTACAATAATTCACCCCTCCACTTT
>TRBD1|few|TRBJ1-5|TRBV27
CASSQVGTGQYQPQHF
TGTGCCAGCAGTCAGGTAGGGACAGGTCAGTACCAGCCCCAGCATTTT
>NA|few|TRBJ1-1|TRBV30
CAWNAQRSSSMNTEAFF
TGTGCCTGGAACGCCCAGCGATCCTCCTCCATGAACACTGAAGCTTTCTTT
>TRBD1|many|TRBJ1-6|TRBV12-3/TRBV12-4
CASRYTTGALHF
TGTGCCAGCAGGTATACGACAGGGGCTCTCCACTTT
>TRBD1|many|TRBJ2-2|TRBV2
CASRPGTGDRPGTGELFF
TGTGCCAGCAGACCCGGGACAGGGGATCGTCCGGGCACCGGGGAGCTGTTTTTT
>NA|few|TRBJ1-4|TRBV3-1
CASSQDITEQEKLFF
TGTGCCAGCAGCCAAGATATAACAGAGCAAGAAAAACTGTTTTTT
>NA|medium-sized|TRBJ1-6|TRBV9
CASSVDSSPLHF
TGTGCCAGCAGCGTGGACAGTTCACCCCTCCACTTT
>TRBD2|few|TRBJ2-5|TRBV12-3/TRBV12-4
CASSFRLAGVRETQYF
TGTGCCAGCAGTTTTCGGCTAGCGGGGGTTAGAGAGACCCAGTACTTC
>TRBD1|few|TRBJ2-1|TRBV4-3
CASSQVWTGVSGEQFF
TGCGCCAGCAGCCAAGTTTGGACAGGGGTTTCGGGTGAGCAGTTCTTC
>NA|few|TRBJ2-5|TRBV4-1
CASSQIGGETQYF
TGCGCCAGCAGCCAGATTGGGGGAGAGACCCAGTACTTC
>NA|few|TRBJ1-1|TRBV12-3/TRBV12-4
CASSKPRGRLDTEAFF
TGTGCCAGCAGCAAGCCTAGGGGTAGGCTGGACACTGAAGCTTTCTTT
>NA|many|TRBJ2-3|TRBV4-1
CASSQDKSTDTQYF
TGCGCCAGCAGCCAAGATAAGAGCACAGATACGCAGTATTTT
>NA|many|TRBJ1-5|TRBV7-2
CASSLVGSSAQPQHF
TGTGCCAGCAGCTTAGTTGGAAGTTCCGCTCAGCCCCAGCATTTT
>NA|many|TRBJ2-5|TRBV7-2
CASSLVSGVLETQYF
TGTGCCAGCAGCTTAGTTTCAGGGGTACTGGAGACCCAGTACTTC
>NA|many|TRBJ2-7|TRBV14
CASSQSGAGGEQYF
TGTGCCAGCAGCCAATCAGGTGCAGGAGGCGAGCAGTACTTC
>NA|many|TRBJ1-1|TRBV29-1
CSVWSRGVTEAFF
TGCAGCGTATGGAGTCGGGGAGTCACTGAAGCTTTCTTT
>NA|few|TRBJ2-6|TRBV11-2
CASSPITFGRASSGANVLTF
TGTGCCAGCAGCCCAATAACTTTTGGCAGGGCCTCCTCTGGGGCCAACGTCCTGACTTTC
>NA|many|TRBJ1-2|TRBV29-1
CSVERRGDYGYTF
TGCAGCGTTGAAAGGCGAGGGGACTATGGCTACACCTTC
>NA|many|TRBJ1-6|TRBV6-6
CASSYIGPIINSPLHF
TGTGCCAGCAGTTACATAGGACCGATAATAAATTCACCCCTCCACTTT
>TRBD1|NA|TRBJ1-1|TRBV4-1
CASSYNRGTEAFF
TGCGCCAGCAGTTACAACAGGGGTACTGAAGCTTTCTTT
>NA|many|TRBJ1-1|TRBV7-9
CASSLDGANTEAFF
TGTGCCAGCAGCTTAGATGGGGCGAACACTGAAGCTTTCTTT